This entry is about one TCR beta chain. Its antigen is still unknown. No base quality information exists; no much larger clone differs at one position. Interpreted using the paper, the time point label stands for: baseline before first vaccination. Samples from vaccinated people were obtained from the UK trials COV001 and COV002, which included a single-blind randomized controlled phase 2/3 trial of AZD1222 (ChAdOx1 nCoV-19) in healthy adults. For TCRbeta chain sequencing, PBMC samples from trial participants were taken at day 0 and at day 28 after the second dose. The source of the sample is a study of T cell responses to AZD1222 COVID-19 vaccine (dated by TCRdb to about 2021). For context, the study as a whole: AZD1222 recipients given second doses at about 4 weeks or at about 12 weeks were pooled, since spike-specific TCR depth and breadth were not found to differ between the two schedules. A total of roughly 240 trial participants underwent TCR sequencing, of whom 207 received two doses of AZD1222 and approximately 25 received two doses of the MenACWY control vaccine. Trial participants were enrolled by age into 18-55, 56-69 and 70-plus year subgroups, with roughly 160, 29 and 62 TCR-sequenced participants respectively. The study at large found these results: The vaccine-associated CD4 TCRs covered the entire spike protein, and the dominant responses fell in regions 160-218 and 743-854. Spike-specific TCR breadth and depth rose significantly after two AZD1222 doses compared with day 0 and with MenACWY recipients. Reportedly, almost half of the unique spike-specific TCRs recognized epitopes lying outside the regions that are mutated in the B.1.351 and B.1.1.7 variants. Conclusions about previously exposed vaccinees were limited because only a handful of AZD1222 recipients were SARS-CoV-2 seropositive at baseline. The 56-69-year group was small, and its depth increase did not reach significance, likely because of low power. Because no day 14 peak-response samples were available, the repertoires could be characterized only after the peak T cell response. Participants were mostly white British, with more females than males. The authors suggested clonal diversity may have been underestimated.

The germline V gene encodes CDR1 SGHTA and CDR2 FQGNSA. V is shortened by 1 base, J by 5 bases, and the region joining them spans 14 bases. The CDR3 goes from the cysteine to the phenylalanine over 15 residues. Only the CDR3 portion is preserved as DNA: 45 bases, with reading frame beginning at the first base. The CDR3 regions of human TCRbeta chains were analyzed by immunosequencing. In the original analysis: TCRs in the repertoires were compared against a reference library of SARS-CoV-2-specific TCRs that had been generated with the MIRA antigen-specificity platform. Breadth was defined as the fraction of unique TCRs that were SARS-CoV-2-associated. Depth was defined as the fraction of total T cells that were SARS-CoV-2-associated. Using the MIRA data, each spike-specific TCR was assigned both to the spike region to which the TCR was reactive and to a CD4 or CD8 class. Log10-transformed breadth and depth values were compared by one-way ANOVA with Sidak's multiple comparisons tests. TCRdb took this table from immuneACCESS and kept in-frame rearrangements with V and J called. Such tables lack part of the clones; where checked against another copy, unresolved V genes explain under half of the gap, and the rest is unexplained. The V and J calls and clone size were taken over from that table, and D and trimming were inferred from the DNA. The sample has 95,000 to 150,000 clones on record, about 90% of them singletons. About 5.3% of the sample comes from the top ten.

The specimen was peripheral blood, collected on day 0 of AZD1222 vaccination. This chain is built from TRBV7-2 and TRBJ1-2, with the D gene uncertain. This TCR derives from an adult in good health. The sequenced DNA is TGTGCCAGCAGCTTAGGGCTATATGGGGAATATGGCTACACCTTC. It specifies CASSLGLYGEYGYTF.